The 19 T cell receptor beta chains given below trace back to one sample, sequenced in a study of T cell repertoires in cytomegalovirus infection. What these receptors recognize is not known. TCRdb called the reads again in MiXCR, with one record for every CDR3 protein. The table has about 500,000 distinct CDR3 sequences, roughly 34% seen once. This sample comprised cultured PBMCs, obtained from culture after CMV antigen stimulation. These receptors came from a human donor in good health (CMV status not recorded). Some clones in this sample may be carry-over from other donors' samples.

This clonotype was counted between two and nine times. This CDR3 reads CASSTRTSGLTDTQYF. In DNA form, the CDR3 reads TGTGCCAGCAGCACCCGGACTAGCGGACTCACAGATACGCAGTATTTT. V usage is TRBV5-5 and J usage is TRBJ2-3; 10 positions match TRBD2. The CDR3 has 16 residues. Germline V gene sequence: CDR1 SGHKS, CDR2 YYEKEE (reference sequence). With 4 bases clipped from V and 2 bases from J, the junction kept 7 bases outside the gene matches.

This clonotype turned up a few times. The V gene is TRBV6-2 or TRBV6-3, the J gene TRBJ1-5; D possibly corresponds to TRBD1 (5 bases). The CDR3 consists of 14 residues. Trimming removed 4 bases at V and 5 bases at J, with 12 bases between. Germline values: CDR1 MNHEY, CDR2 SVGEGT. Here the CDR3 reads CASSSPGGYQPQHF. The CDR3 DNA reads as TGTGCCAGCAGTTCTCCGGGGGGTTATCAGCCCCAGCATTTT.

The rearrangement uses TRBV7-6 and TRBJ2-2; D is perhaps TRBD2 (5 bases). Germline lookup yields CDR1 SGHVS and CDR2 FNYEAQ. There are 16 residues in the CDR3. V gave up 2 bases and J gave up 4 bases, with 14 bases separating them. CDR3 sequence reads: CASSLLWERVTGELFF. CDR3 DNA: TGTGCCAGCAGCTTATTGTGGGAGAGGGTCACCGGGGAGCTGTTTTTT. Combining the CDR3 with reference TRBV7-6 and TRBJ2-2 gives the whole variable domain GAGVSQSPRYKVTKRGQDVALRCDPISGHVSLYWYRQALGQGPEFLTYFNYEAQQDKSGLPNDRFSAERPEGSISTLTIQRTEQRDSAMYRCASSLLWERVTGELFFGEGSRLTVL.

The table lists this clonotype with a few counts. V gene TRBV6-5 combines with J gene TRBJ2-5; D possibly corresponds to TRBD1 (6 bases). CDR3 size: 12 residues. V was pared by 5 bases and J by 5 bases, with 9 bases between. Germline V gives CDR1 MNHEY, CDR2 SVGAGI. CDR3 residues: CASSDRMETQYF. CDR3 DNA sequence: TGTGCCAGCAGTGACAGGATGGAGACCCAGTACTTC.

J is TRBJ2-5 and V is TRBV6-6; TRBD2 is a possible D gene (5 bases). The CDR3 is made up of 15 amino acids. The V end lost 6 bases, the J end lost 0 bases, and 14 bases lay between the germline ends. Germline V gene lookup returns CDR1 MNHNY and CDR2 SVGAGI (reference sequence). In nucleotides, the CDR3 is TGTGCCAGCAGCCTCCCGAAGCGGCACCAAGAGACCCAGTACTTC. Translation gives CASSLPKRHQETQYF.

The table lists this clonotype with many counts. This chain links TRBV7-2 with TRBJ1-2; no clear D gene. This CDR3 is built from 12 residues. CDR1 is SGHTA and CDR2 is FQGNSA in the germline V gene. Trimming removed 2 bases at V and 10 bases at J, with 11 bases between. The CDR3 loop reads CASSLPRRLYTF. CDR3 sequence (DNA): TGTGCCAGCAGCTTACCAAGACGGCTCTACACCTTC.

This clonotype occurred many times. The DNA for the CDR3 is TGTGCCAGCATAGGGACTAGAACGTTGGGGGAGCTGTTTTTT. Amino acid sequence: CASIGTRTLGELFF. The V and J genes are TRBV7-2 and TRBJ2-2, with 8 bases that match TRBD2. From germline, CDR1 is SGHTA and CDR2 FQGNSA. Trimming cost V 7 bases and J 8 bases; bases outside gene matches: 9. The CDR3 loop spans 14 amino acids.

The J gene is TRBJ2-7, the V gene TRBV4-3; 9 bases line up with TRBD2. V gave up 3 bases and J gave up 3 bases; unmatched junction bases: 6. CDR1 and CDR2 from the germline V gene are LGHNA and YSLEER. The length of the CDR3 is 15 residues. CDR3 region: CASSHGTSRSYEQYF. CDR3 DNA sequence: TGCGCCAGCAGCCATGGGACTAGCCGGAGCTACGAGCAGTACTTC.

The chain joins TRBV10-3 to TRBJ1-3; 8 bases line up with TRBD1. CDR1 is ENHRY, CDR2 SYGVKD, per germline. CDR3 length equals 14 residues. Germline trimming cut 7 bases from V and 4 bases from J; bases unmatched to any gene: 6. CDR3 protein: CAIKRQGRGNTIYF. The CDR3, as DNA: TGTGCCATCAAGAGACAGGGGAGGGGAAACACCATATATTTT.

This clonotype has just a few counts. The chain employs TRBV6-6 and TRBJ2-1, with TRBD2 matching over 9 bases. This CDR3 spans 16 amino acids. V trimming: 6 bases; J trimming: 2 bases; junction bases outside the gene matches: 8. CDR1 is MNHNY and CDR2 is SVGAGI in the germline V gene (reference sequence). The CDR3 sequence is CASRSGGRVPYNEQFF. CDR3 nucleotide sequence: TGTGCCAGCAGGTCCGGCGGGAGGGTCCCCTACAATGAGCAGTTCTTC.

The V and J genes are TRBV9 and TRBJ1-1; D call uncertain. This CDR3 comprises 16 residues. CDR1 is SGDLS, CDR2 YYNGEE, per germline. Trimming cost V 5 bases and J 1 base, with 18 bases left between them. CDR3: CASRQIRKQRNTEAFF. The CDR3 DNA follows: TGTGCCAGCAGACAAATTCGGAAACAAAGGAACACTGAAGCTTTCTTT.

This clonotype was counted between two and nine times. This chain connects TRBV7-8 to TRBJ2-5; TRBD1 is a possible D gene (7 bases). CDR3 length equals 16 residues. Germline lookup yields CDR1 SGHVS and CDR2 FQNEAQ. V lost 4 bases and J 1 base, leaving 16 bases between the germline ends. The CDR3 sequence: CASSSGQGGTQETQYF. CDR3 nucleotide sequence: TGTGCCAGCAGCTCAGGGCAGGGGGGAACCCAAGAGACCCAGTACTTC.

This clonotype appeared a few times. The CDR3 loop reads CASSFGTAVFF. In DNA form, the CDR3 reads TGTGCCAGCAGCTTTGGGACAGCCGTATTCTTC. V and J are TRBV11-1 and TRBJ2-1; TRBD1 agrees at 7 bases. V was pared by 3 bases and J by 16 bases, with 6 bases of the junction left unmatched. The CDR3 is 11 residues long. Germline CDR1 and CDR2: SGHAT and FQDESV (reference sequence).

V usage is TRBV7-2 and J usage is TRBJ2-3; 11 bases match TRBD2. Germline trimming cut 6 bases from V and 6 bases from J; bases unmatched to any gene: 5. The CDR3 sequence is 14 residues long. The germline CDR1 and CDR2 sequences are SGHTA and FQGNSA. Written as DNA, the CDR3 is TGTGCCAGCAGAAGGACTAGCGGGCCCGATACGCAGTATTTT. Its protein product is CASRRTSGPDTQYF.

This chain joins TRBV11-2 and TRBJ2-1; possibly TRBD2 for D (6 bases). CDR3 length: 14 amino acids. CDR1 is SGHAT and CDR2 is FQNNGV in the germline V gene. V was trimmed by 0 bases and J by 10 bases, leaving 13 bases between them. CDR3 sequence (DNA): TGTGCCAGCAGCTTAGATCTCTTCCGGGAGGAGCAGTTCTTC. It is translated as CASSLDLFREEQFF.

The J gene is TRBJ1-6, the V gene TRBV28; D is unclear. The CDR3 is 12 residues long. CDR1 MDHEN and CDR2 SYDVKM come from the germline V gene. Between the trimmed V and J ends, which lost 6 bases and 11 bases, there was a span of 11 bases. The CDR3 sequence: CASSPPGPPLHF. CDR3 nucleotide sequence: TGTGCCAGCAGCCCGCCCGGGCCACCCCTCCACTTT.

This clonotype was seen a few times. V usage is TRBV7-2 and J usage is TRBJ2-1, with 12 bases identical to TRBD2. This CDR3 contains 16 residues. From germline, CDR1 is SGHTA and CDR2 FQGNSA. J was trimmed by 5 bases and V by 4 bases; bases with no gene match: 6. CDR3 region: CASSSWTSGINNEQFF. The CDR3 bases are TGTGCCAGCAGCTCCTGGACTAGCGGGATCAACAATGAGCAGTTCTTC. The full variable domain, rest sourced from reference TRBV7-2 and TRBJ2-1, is GAGVSQSPSNKVTEKGKDVELRCDPISGHTALYWYRQSLGQGLEFLIYFQGNSAPDKSGLPSDRFSAERTGGSVSTLTIQRTQQEDSAVYLCASSSWTSGINNEQFFGPGTRLTVL.

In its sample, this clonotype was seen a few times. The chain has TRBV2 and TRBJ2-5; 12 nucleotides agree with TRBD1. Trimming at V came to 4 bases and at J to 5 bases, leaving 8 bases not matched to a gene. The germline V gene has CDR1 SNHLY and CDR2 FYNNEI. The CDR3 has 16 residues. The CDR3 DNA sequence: TGTGCCAGCAGTGCCGGGACAGGGGGCTTCTGGGAGACCCAGTACTTC. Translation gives CASSAGTGGFWETQYF.

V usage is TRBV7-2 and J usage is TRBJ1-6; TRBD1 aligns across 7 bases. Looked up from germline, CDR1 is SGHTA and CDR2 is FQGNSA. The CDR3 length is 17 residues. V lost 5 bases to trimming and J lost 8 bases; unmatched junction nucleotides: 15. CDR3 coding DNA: TGTGCCAGCAGCCCAAGGCGGACAGGCTACCGGGATTCACCCCTCCACTTT. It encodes CASSPRRTGYRDSPLHF.